This T cell receptor beta chain was profiled in a study of blood T cell repertoires in COVID-19. Study at large: COVID-19 samples, acute and convalescent, were from the United States, Italy and Spain. T cells, B-cell-depleted T cells, or PBMCs supplied cDNA or gDNA.

Original processing methods: The authors estimated nucleated cell counts from reference gene primer amplification. Measured with immunoSEQ multiplex PCR; TCRdb has only the in-frame clones, and not every one. That table gives V, J and clone size, and the DNA gave D and trimming. Among fewer than 60,000 clones listed, more than 80% were seen once. The CDR3 length is 21 residues. Seattle-derived patients entered the study during active infection and were followed longitudinally. This sequence originates from a man in his sixties with COVID-19, enrolled during active disease. The source material was peripheral blood. This chain links TRBV1 with TRBJ2-6; TRBD2 reflects the table's D call only, with no check against the DNA. TRBV1 corresponds to a pseudogene. The CDR3 nucleotides are TGCACCAGCAGCCAAGACGATCACACCGGGACTAGGGACCCACTAGCCAACGTCCTGACTTTC. This translates into CTSSQDDHTGTRDPLANVLTF.